This T cell receptor (beta chain) was captured by sequencing in a study of blood T cell repertoires in COVID-19. Background on the study: Sources were T cells, B-cell-depleted T cells, or PBMCs; the material itself was cDNA or gDNA.

Per the original methods: Quantification of nucleated cells was approximated via reference gene primer amplification. The method was immunoSEQ multiplex PCR; TCRdb's version includes in-frame clones alone and lacks a portion of them. The V and J calls and clone size are taken from that table; D and trimming were inferred from the DNA. The table lists more than 45,000 clones, approximately 86% of them singletons. The V gene's germline CDR1 is MNHEY and CDR2 SMNVEV (reference sequence). V dropped 4 bases and J dropped 5 bases, with 6 bases sitting between them. This CDR3 has 13 amino acids. The sequenced material came from peripheral blood. The chain is built from TRBV27 and TRBJ1-6, with D uncertain. This clonotype was obtained from a human donor with active COVID-19. The donor label of this sample is uncertain. The CDR3 protein is CASSSRNNSPLHF. CDR3 DNA sequence: TGTGCCAGCAGTTCCAGGAATAATTCACCCCTCCACTTT.